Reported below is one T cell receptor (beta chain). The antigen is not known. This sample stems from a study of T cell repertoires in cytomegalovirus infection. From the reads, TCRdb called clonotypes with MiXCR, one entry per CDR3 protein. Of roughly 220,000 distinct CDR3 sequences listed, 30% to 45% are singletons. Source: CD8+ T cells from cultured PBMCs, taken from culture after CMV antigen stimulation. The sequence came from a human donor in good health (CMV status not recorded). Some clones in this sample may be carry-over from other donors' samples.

CDR3 loop: CASGLNSDSRDGYTF. DNA of the CDR3: TGTGCTAGTGGCTTAAACTCCGACAGTCGGGATGGCTACACCTTC. V is TRBV12-5 and J is TRBJ1-2; perhaps TRBD1 as D (5 bases). The length of the CDR3 is 15 residues. The ends were cut back, 6 bases at V and 6 bases at J, with 20 bases in the middle. The V gene's germline CDR1 is LGHNT and CDR2 FRNRAP.